The entry below gives a single T cell receptor (beta chain) sequence along with its context. These data come from a study of blood T cell repertoires in COVID-19. V dropped 5 bases and J dropped 6; count of bases not matched to a gene: 5. The germline V gene has CDR1 LGHDT and CDR2 YNNKEL (reference sequence). The CDR3 runs 14 residues. Measured with immunoSEQ multiplex PCR; TCRdb has only the in-frame clones, and not every one. The repertoire holds about 210,000 clones, with roughly 85% as singletons. The material sequenced was peripheral blood. The genes are TRBV3-1 (or the pseudogene TRBV3-2) and TRBJ2-1, with 9 nucleotides matching TRBD1. The source is a woman between 40 and 55 years old with active or convalescent COVID-19. The chain's CDR3 is CASSSWDRVNEQFF. CDR3 nucleotides: TGTGCCAGCAGCTCATGGGACAGGGTCAATGAGCAGTTCTTC.